This T cell receptor (beta chain) was profiled in a study of blood T cell repertoires in COVID-19. Study summary: Samples taken during acute and convalescent COVID-19 were collected in the United States, Italy and Spain. Sources were T cells, B-cell-depleted T cells, or PBMCs; the material itself was cDNA or gDNA.

The authors' processing: Estimated nucleated cell counts came from reference gene primer amplification. Generated by immunoSEQ multiplex PCR, the TCRdb table keeps only in-frame clones and is missing some. V and J calls and clone size are those listed in that table; D and trimming were worked out from the DNA. The table lists under 110,000 clones, around 87% of them singletons. Germline V lookup: CDR1 SGDLS, CDR2 YYNGEE. The V and J ends lost 1 base and 4 bases respectively, with 14 bases between them. The CDR3 is 16 amino acids. The chain has TRBV9 and TRBJ2-2, with D perhaps matching TRBD1 (6 bases). The specimen was peripheral blood. This TCR was recovered from a woman aged 30 to 39 with acute or convalescent COVID-19. The CDR3 DNA is TGTGCCAGCAGCGTATATGTGGGGGCAGGCACCGGGGAGCTGTTTTTT. It translates to CASSVYVGAGTGELFF. Full variable domain (rest looked up from reference TRBV9 and TRBJ2-2): DSGVTQTPKHLITATGQRVTLRCSPRSGDLSVYWYQQSLDQGLQFLIQYYNGEERAKGNILERFSAQQFPDLHSELNLSSLELGDSALYFCASSVYVGAGTGELFFGEGSRLTVL.